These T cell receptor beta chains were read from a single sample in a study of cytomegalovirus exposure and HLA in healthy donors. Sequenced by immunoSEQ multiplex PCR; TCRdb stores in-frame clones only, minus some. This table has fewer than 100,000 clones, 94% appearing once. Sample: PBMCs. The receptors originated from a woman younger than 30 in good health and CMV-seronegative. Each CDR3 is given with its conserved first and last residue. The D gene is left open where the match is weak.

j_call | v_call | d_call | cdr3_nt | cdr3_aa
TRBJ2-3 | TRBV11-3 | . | TGTGCCAGCAGCTCAGAGACTAGAGATACGCAGTATTTT | CASSSETRDTQYF
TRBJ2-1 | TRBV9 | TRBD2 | TGTGCCAGCAGCGTAGGAGGACTAGCGGGGCATAGTGAGCAGTTCTTC | CASSVGGLAGHSEQFF
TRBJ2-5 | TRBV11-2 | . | TGTGCCAGCAGCCAGGGCAATGTGGTGGGTCAAGAGACCCAGTACTTC | CASSQGNVVGQETQYF
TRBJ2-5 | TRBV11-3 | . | TGTGCCAGCAGCTCGGAAGCGGGCCATTTCCCGGGGACCCAGTACTTC | CASSSEAGHFPGTQYF
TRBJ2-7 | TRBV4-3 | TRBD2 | TGCGCCAGCAGCCAAGAAGGAGCGGGGGGGACCTACGAGCAGTACTTC | CASSQEGAGGTYEQYF
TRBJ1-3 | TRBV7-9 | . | TGTGCCAGCAGCCTAACGGGGGAAGCCGGCACCATATATTTT | CASSLTGEAGTIYF
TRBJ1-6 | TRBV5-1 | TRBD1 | TGCGCCAGCAGTAGGGGACAGGGGGCGCGTAATTCACCCCTCCACTTT | CASSRGQGARNSPLHF
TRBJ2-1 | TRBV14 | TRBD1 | TGTGCCAGCAGCCGCGGCATGGGACAGCCCTCCTACAATGAGCAGTTCTTC | CASSRGMGQPSYNEQFF
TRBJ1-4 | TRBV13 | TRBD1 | TGTGCCAGCAGCTCCCGGGACAGCAATGAAAAACTGTTTTTT | CASSSRDSNEKLFF
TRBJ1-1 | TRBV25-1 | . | TGTGCCAGCAGCGGTACAGTGAACACTGAAGCTTTCTTT | CASSGTVNTEAFF
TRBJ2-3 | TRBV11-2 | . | TGTGCCAGCAGCTTTTGGGGCGGTCGGGAGCCGCAGTATTTT | CASSFWGGREPQYF
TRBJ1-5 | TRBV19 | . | TGTGCCAGTAGTACAAGGGGCAGTTTAGGCCAGCCCCAGCATTTT | CASSTRGSLGQPQHF
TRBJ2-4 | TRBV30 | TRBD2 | TGTGCCTGGAGTTCCACTCCTCCCCATAGCGGGAGAGGGGTGAAAAACATTCAGTACTTC | CAWSSTPPHSGRGVKNIQYF
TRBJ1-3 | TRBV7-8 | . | TGTGCCAGCCGACAGTCGAGCTCTGGAAACACCATATATTTT | CASRQSSSGNTIYF
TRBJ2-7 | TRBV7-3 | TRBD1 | TGTGCCAGCAGCTGGCTCCGGGACAGGGACTACGAGCAGTACTTC | CASSWLRDRDYEQYF
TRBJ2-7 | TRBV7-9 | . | TGTGCCAGCAGCCAAAGCCAGGTTGGGTCGTACGAGCAGTACTTC | CASSQSQVGSYEQYF